Following are 25 T cell receptor beta chains from one sample sequenced in a study of blood T cells in healthy people across ages. A sample-barcoded 5' primer and a J-beta primer mix were used in a second PCR of roughly 7 to 11 cycles. Via MiXCR, TCRdb re-called the 5' RACE reads, giving one row per CDR3 protein. The data show under 2 million distinct CDR3 sequences, roughly 30% seen once. Sequenced sample: blood. All receptors come from a woman in her thirties in good health.

V is TRBV27 and J is TRBJ1-2; possibly TRBD1 for D (6 bases). Trimming stripped 0 bases from V and 4 bases from J, with 18 bases between. Germline V gene data show CDR1 as MNHEY and CDR2 as SMNVEV (reference sequence). The CDR3 runs 17 residues. CDR3 DNA: TGTGCCAGCAGTTTATCCTCAACAGGGACCAGGAGCTATGGCTACACCTTC. Amino acids: CASSLSSTGTRSYGYTF.

The V call is TRBV24-1, the J call TRBJ2-5; D is perhaps TRBD2 (5 bases). CDR1 is KGHDR and CDR2 is SFDVKD in the germline V gene. The CDR3 extends over 13 amino acids. Trimming stripped 3 bases from V and 5 bases from J, with 9 bases between. CDR3 amino acids: CATSDLAGETQYF. The CDR3 DNA reads TGTGCCACCAGTGATCTAGCCGGGGAGACCCAGTACTTC.

Many counts were recorded for this clonotype. The J gene is TRBJ2-7, the V gene TRBV4-1; no clear D. The ends were cut back, 4 bases at V and 0 bases at J, with 16 bases in the middle. There are 16 residues in the CDR3. Germline lookup yields CDR1 MGHRA and CDR2 YSYEKL. CDR3 loop: CASSLSGVPNSYEQYF. CDR3 in DNA: TGCGCCAGCAGCCTATCAGGCGTACCCAACTCCTACGAGCAGTACTTC.

The CDR3 nucleotides read TGTGCCAGCACTAGGGACAGGGTAAAGGCGAACACTGAAGCTTTCTTT. Translating it yields CASTRDRVKANTEAFF. V usage is TRBV2 and J usage is TRBJ1-1; 9 bases agree with TRBD1. The V and J ends lost 7 bases and 1 base, in that order; junction bases with no gene match: 10. This CDR3 contains 16 residues. Per the germline V gene, CDR1 is SNHLY and CDR2 is FYNNEI.

V gene TRBV20-1 combines with J gene TRBJ1-1; D might be TRBD1 (6 bases). Deletions cut 1 base from V and 3 bases from J, with 18 bases between. This CDR3 region has 16 residues. Germline CDR1 DFQATT, CDR2 SNEGSKA (reference sequence). The CDR3 is CSARGRMDRRDTEAFF. CDR3 coding DNA: TGCAGTGCTAGAGGGAGAATGGACAGAAGGGACACTGAAGCTTTCTTT.

The chain links TRBV20-1 to TRBJ2-3; TRBD2 aligns across 9 bases. The V segment lost 3 bases and the J segment 0 bases; nucleotides outside the gene matches: 10. Germline V gives CDR1 DFQATT, CDR2 SNEGSKA (reference sequence). The CDR3 is 17 residues long. CDR3 DNA: TGCAGTGCTAGTCTTAGCGGGAGAAGGACTAGCACAGATACGCAGTATTTT. This sequence encodes CSASLSGRRTSTDTQYF.

The chain combines TRBV2 with TRBJ2-7; 9 bases match TRBD2. The CDR3 loop spans 15 amino acids. Trimming removed 2 bases from V and 5 bases from J; junction bases left unmatched: 7. The germline gives CDR1 SNHLY, CDR2 FYNNEI. The DNA for the CDR3 is TGTGCCAGCAGTGAATCGGGACTAGCCTCTAACGAGCAGTACTTC. It is translated as CASSESGLASNEQYF.

This chain uses TRBV27 with TRBJ2-1; 7 bases match TRBD2. Trimming cost V 6 bases and J 3 bases; bases outside gene matches: 8. This CDR3 region has 15 residues. Germline V lookup: CDR1 MNHEY, CDR2 SMNVEV (reference sequence). CDR3 protein: CASRISGEGYNEQFF. As DNA, the CDR3 is TGTGCCAGCAGGATCTCTGGGGAGGGCTACAATGAGCAGTTCTTC.

The DNA of the CDR3 is TGTGCCAGCAGCCAAGATTCAGCCCGGGAAGCTTTCTTT. Its translation is CASSQDSAREAFF. This chain connects TRBV3-1 to TRBJ1-1; D not certain. The CDR3 contains 13 residues. Looked up from germline, CDR1 is LGHDT and CDR2 is YNNKEL (reference sequence). V was clipped by 0 bases and J by 8 bases, with 10 bases between them.

Note on this clonotype: Given a much more abundant clone one base away, this may be a read error. The chain combines TRBV29-1 with TRBJ2-7, with 10 bases aligning to TRBD1. V shed 4 bases and J 6 bases; nucleotides not matched to a gene: 3. The CDR3 extends over 12 amino acids. The V gene's germline CDR1 is SQVTM and CDR2 ANQGSEA. The DNA of the CDR3 is TGCAGCGTTGGGGACAGGGGACTCGAGCAGTACTTC. Its translation is CSVGDRGLEQYF.

This clonotype was recorded many times. The genes are TRBV9 and TRBJ2-5, with D perhaps matching TRBD2 (5 bases). The CDR3 is 15 amino acids. Trimming stripped 0 bases from V and 1 base from J, with 10 bases between. CDR1 is SGDLS and CDR2 is YYNGEE in the germline V gene. The CDR3 DNA is TGTGCCAGCAGCGTAGGGAGGATCCTCCAAGAGACCCAGTACTTC. It encodes CASSVGRILQETQYF.

The rearrangement links TRBV7-9 to TRBJ1-1; possibly TRBD1 for D (6 bases). The CDR3 consists of 15 residues. Germline values: CDR1 SEHNR, CDR2 FQNEAQ (reference sequence). Trimming removed 5 bases from V and 0 bases from J, with 13 bases in between. The CDR3 protein is CASSRPPGVNTEAFF. The CDR3 nucleotides read TGTGCCAGCAGCCGGCCCCCAGGGGTGAACACTGAAGCTTTCTTT.

The chain recombines TRBV2 with TRBJ2-3; D perhaps matches TRBD2 (6 bases). From germline, CDR1 is SNHLY and CDR2 FYNNEI. CDR3 length: 14 residues. V lost 7 bases and J lost 3, with 14 bases in between. Here the CDR3 reads CASTLALGTDTQYF. The CDR3 region has the DNA TGTGCCAGCACCCTAGCGCTGGGGACAGATACGCAGTATTTT.

This rearrangement joins TRBV30 to TRBJ2-3; D not certain. The germline CDR1 and CDR2 sequences are GTSNPN and SVGIG (reference sequence). V was trimmed by 2 bases and J by 1 base, leaving 10 bases between them. This CDR3 comprises 14 residues. CDR3 in DNA: TGTGCCTGGAGTATTTCAGTGGGCACAGATACGCAGTATTTT. Amino acid sequence: CAWSISVGTDTQYF.

V gene TRBV20-1 combines with J gene TRBJ2-3, with 9 bases lining up with TRBD1. V lost 5 bases to trimming and J lost 6 bases; unmatched junction nucleotides: 9. Germline values: CDR1 DFQATT, CDR2 SNEGSKA (reference sequence). The CDR3 covers 14 residues. CDR3 in amino acids: CSAWGQGIFDTQYF. CDR3 DNA: TGCAGTGCTTGGGGACAGGGAATCTTCGATACGCAGTATTTT.

This clonotype was observed a handful of times. V is TRBV28 and J is TRBJ1-2; TRBD1 matches at 10 bases. Germline loops: CDR1 MDHEN, CDR2 SYDVKM. V lost 7 bases, J lost 6 bases, and 5 bases stayed unmatched. The CDR3 is 13 amino acids. The CDR3 region has the DNA TGTGCCAGCACTCCCGGGACAGGGGATGGCTACACCTTC. Translating gives CASTPGTGDGYTF.

V usage is TRBV29-1 and J usage is TRBJ1-2, with 7 bases matching TRBD1. After removal of 7 bases from V and 4 bases from J, the junction contained 15 bases not matched to a gene. Germline CDR1 and CDR2: SQVTM and ANQGSEA. The CDR3 runs 15 residues. CDR3 coding DNA: TGCAGCGACGCTGGCGAGACAGGGAAGGGCTATGGCTACACCTTC. Translating gives CSDAGETGKGYGYTF.

This clonotype appeared many times. The V and J genes are TRBV29-1 and TRBJ2-1, with 7 bases lining up with TRBD1. The length of the CDR3 is 12 residues. V dropped 3 bases and J dropped 8; count of bases not matched to a gene: 4. Looked up from germline, CDR1 is SQVTM and CDR2 is ANQGSEA. The CDR3, as DNA: TGCAGCGTTGATGAGGGGGCGGATGAGCAGTTCTTC. It specifies CSVDEGADEQFF.

The gene calls are TRBV11-2 and TRBJ2-4; no definite D call. The germline gives CDR1 SGHAT, CDR2 FQNNGV. This CDR3 comprises 11 residues. Trimming cost V 5 bases and J 10 bases, with 9 bases left between them. In DNA form, the CDR3 reads TGTGCCAGCAGCCAGACAACTATTCAGTACTTC. It yields the protein CASSQTTIQYF.

The chain joins TRBV3-1 to TRBJ2-3; TRBD2 agrees at 8 bases. The J segment lost 4 bases and the V segment lost 1 base, leaving 13 bases of the junction unmatched. CDR1 is LGHDT and CDR2 is YNNKEL in the germline V gene (reference sequence). This CDR3 has 18 residues. CDR3 DNA: TGTGCCAGCAGCCAAGTGTTCCATAGCGGGGTAGATGCAGATACGCAGTATTTT. Translated: CASSQVFHSGVDADTQYF.

This clonotype was seen only a few times. V is TRBV6-1 and J is TRBJ2-3; weak D call: TRBD1 (6 bases). Germline V gene sequence: CDR1 MNHNS, CDR2 SASEGT. The V end was cut by 7 bases, the J end by 1 base, with 9 bases between. CDR3 length: 13 residues. CDR3 loop: CASTEGGTDTQYF. DNA of the CDR3: TGTGCCAGCACCGAGGGGGGCACAGATACGCAGTATTTT.

V gene TRBV12-3 or TRBV12-4 combines with J gene TRBJ2-1; TRBD2 matches at 7 bases. This CDR3 region has 16 residues. Losses at the gene ends were 6 bases for V and 0 bases for J; bases not matched to a gene: 8. The CDR3 here is CASRSTGTNSYNEQFF. CDR3 DNA: TGTGCCAGCAGATCTACCGGGACTAACTCCTACAATGAGCAGTTCTTC.

This clonotype has a handful of counts. V is TRBV10-3 and J is TRBJ2-3; possible D gene TRBD2, 6 bases. Per the germline V gene, CDR1 is ENHRY and CDR2 is SYGVKD. This CDR3 has 18 residues. V gave up 0 bases and J gave up 0 bases, with 16 bases separating them. The CDR3 loop is CAISESGGLALSTDTQYF. CDR3 bases: TGTGCCATCAGTGAGTCGGGAGGCCTAGCGTTAAGCACAGATACGCAGTATTTT.

Remarks on this clonotype: A much more abundant neighbour one base away suggests this may be a read error. The chain uses TRBV29-1 and TRBJ2-3, with a tentative D call TRBD2 (6 bases). There are 16 residues in the CDR3. CDR1 and CDR2 from the germline V gene are SQVTM and ANQGSEA. The CDR3 spells CSGLRSLAPSTDRQYF. In nucleotides, the CDR3 is TGCAGCGGCCTGAGGTCCCTAGCGCCTAGCACAGATAGGCAGTATTTT.

This clonotype was observed once. The rearrangement uses TRBV7-9 and TRBJ2-1; D is unresolved. From germline, CDR1 is SEHNR and CDR2 FQNEAQ (reference sequence). There are 16 residues in the CDR3. Deletions cut 5 bases from V and 4 bases from J, with 18 bases between. This CDR3 is CASSSLVSEPYNEQFF. CDR3 DNA sequence: TGTGCCAGCAGCAGCTTAGTAAGCGAGCCTTACAATGAGCAGTTCTTC.